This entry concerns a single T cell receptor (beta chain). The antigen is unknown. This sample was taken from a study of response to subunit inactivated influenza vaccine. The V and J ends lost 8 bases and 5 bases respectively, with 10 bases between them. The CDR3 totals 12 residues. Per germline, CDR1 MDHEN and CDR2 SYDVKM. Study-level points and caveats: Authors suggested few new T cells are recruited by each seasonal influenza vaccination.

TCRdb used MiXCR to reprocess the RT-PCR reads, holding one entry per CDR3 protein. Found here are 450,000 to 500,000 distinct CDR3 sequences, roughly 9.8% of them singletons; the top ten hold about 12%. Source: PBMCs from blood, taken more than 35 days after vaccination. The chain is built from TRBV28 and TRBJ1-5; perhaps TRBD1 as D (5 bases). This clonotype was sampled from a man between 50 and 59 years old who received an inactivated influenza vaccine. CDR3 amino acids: CASEQEDQPQHF. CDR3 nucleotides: TGTGCCAGCGAACAGGAGGATCAGCCCCAGCATTTT.